This TCR beta chain was observed in a study of blood T cell repertoires in COVID-19. Study-level background: T cells, B-cell-depleted T cells, or PBMCs supplied cDNA or gDNA.

With 4 bases clipped from V and 8 bases from J, the junction kept 15 bases outside the gene matches. The germline V gene encodes CDR1 MGHRA and CDR2 YSYEKL. This CDR3 contains 16 residues. Original processing notes: Amplification of reference gene primers was used by the study to estimate nucleated cell counts. Assay used: immunoSEQ multiplex PCR; TCRdb lists only in-frame clones, some missing. V, J and clone size were drawn from that table, and D and trimming were deduced from the DNA. The table lists some 200,000 clones, approximately 90% of them singletons. Participants had their cohort set by participant-reported clinical history. This clone was found once.

The specimen sequenced was PBMCs or T cells enriched from blood (not recorded which). The V and J genes are TRBV4-1 and TRBJ1-2; 8 nucleotides line up with TRBD1. The sequence was obtained from a man between 18 and 29 years old with acute COVID-19. The CDR3 DNA reads TGCGCCAGCAGCCCTGCACTTTACCGGACAGGGAGCGGCTACACCTTC. This gives the protein CASSPALYRTGSGYTF.